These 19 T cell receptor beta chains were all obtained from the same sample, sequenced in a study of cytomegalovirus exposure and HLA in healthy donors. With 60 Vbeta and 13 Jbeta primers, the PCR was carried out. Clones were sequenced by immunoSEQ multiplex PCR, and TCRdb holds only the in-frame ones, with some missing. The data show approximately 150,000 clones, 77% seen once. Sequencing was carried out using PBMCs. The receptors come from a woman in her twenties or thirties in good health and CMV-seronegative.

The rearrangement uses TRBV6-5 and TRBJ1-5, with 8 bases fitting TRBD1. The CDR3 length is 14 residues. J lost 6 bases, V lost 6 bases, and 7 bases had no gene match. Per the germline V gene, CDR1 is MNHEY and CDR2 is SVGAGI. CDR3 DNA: TGTGCCAGCAGCCCCGGACAGGGCGGTCAGCCCCAGCATTTT. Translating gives CASSPGQGGQPQHF.

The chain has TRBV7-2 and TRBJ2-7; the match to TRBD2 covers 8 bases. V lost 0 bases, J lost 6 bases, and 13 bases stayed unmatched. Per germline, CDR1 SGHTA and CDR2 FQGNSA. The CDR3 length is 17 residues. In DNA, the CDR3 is TGTGCCAGCAGCTTAGCGGGGGTGGGGCGGGGGGACGGCGAGCAGTACTTC. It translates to CASSLAGVGRGDGEQYF.

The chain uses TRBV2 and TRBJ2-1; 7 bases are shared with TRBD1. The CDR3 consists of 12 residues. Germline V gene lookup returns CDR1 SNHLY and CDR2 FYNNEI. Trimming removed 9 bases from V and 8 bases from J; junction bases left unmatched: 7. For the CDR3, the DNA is TGTGCCAGTGACACAGGGGACGATGAGCAGTTCTTC. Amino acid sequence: CASDTGDDEQFF.

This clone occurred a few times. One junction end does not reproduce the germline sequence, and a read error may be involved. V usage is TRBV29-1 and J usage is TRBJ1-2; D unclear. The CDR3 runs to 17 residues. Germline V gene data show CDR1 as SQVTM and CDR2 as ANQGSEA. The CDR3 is CSVEDLGQDYNGYGYPF. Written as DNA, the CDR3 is TGCAGCGTTGAAGATTTGGGCCAGGACTATAACGGGTATGGCTACCCCTTC.

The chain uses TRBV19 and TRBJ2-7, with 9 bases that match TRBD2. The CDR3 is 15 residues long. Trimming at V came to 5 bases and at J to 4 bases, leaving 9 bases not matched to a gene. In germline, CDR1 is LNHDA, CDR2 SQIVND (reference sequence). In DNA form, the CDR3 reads TGTGCCAGTAGTGGGCGACTAGCGGTAGGTTACGAGCAGTACTTC. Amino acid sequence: CASSGRLAVGYEQYF.

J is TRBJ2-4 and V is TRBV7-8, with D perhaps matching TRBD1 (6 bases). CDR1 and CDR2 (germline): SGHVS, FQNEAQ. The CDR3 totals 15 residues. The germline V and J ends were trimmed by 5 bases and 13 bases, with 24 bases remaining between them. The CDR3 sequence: CASSPAGQSLYYQYF. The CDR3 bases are TGTGCCAGCAGCCCGGCAGGACAGTCCCTGTATTACCAGTACTTC.

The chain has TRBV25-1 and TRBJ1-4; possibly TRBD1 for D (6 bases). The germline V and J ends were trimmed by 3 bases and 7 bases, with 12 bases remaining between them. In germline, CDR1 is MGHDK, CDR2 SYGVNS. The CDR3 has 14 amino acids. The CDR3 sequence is CASSDRGMSEKLFF. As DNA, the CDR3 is TGTGCCAGCAGTGACAGGGGCATGTCTGAAAAACTGTTTTTT.

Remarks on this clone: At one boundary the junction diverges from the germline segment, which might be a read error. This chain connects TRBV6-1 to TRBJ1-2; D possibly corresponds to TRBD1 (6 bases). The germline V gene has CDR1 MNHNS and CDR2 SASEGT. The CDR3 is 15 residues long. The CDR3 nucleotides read TGTGCCAGCAGAGACCGGGACAAACCTAACTATGGCTACCCCTTC. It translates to CASRDRDKPNYGYPF.

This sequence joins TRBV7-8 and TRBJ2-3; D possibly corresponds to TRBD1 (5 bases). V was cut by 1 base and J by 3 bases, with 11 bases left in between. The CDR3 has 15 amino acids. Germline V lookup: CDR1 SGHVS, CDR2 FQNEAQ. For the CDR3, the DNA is TGTGCCAGCAGCTTAGGGGCAGGGCGAACAGATACGCAGTATTTT. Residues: CASSLGAGRTDTQYF.

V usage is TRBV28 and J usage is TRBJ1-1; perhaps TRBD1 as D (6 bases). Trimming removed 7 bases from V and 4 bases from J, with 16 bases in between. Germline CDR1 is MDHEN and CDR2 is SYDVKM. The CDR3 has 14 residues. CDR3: CASKSGGASTEAFF. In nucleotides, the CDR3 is TGTGCCAGCAAGTCCGGGGGGGCGAGCACTGAAGCTTTCTTT.

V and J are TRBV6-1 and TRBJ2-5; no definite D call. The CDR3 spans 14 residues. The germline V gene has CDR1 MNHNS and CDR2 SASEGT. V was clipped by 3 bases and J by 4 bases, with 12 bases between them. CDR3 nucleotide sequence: TGTGCCAGCAGTGATTCTGGAGTCAGAGAGACCCAGTACTTC. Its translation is CASSDSGVRETQYF.

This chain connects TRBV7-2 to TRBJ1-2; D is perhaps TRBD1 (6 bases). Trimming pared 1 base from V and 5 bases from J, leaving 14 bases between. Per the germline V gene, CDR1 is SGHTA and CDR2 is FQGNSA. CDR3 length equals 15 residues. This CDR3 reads CASSLVGGWGYGYTF. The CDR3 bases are TGTGCCAGCAGCTTAGTAGGGGGATGGGGGTATGGCTACACCTTC.

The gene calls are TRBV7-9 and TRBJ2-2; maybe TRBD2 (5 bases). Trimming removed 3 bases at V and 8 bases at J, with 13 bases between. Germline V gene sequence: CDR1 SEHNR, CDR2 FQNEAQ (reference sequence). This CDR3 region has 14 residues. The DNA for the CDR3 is TGTGCCAGCAGCTTTGGGGAGAGTTTGGGGGAGCTGTTTTTT. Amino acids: CASSFGESLGELFF. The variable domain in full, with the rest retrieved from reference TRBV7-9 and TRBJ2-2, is DTGVSQNPRHKITKRGQNVTFRCDPISEHNRLYWYRQTLGQGPEFLTYFQNEAQLEKSRLLSDRFSAERPKGSFSTLEIQRTEQGDSAMYLCASSFGESLGELFFGEGSRLTVL.

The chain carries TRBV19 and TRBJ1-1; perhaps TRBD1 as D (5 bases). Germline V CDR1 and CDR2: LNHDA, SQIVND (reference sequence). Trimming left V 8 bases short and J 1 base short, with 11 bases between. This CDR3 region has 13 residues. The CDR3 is CASAHRQNTEAFF. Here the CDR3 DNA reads TGTGCCAGTGCCCACAGGCAGAACACTGAAGCTTTCTTT. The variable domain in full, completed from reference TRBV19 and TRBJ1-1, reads DGGITQSPKYLFRKEGQNVTLSCEQNLNHDAMYWYRQDPGQGLRLIYYSQIVNDFQKGDIAEGYSVSREKKESFPLTVTSAQKNPTAFYLCASAHRQNTEAFFGQGTRLTVV.

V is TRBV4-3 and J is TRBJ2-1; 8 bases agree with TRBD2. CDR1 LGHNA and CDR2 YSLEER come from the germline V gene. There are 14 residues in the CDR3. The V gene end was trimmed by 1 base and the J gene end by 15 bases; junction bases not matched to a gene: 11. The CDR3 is CASSQGPGTRETFF. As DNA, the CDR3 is TGCGCCAGCAGCCAAGGTCCCGGGACTAGGGAAACGTTCTTC.

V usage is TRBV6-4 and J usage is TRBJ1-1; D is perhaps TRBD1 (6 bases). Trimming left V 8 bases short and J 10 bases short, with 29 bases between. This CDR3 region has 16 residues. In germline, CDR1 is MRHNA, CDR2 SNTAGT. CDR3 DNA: TGTGCCAGCCAGGACTGGGGGGGGCCCTACCTACCCAGAGCTTTCTTT. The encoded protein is CASQDWGGPYLPRAFF.

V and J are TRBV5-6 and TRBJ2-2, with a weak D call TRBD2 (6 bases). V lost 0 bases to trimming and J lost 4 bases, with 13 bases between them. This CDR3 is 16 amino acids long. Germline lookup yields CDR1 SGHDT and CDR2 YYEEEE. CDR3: CASSLDGSLGTGELFF. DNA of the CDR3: TGTGCCAGCAGCTTGGACGGGAGCCTTGGCACCGGGGAGCTGTTTTTT. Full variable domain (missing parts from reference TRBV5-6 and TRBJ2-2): DAGVTQSPTHLIKTRGQQVTLRCSPKSGHDTVSWYQQALGQGPQFIFQYYEEEERQRGNFPDRFSGHQFPNYSSELNVNALLLGDSALYLCASSLDGSLGTGELFFGEGSRLTVL.

The CDR3 loop is CASTSGTLGGGTEAFF. As DNA, the CDR3 is TGTGCCAGCACCTCCGGGACTCTCGGGGGTGGCACTGAAGCTTTCTTT. The gene calls are TRBV25-1 and TRBJ1-1; D is perhaps TRBD1 (5 bases). Germline-derived CDR1 and CDR2 are MGHDK and SYGVNS. The germline V and J ends were trimmed by 7 bases and 4 bases, with 22 bases remaining between them. This CDR3 contains 16 residues.

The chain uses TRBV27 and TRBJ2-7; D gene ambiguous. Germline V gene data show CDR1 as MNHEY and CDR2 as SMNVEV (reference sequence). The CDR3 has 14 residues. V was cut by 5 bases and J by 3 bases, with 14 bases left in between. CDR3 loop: CASSPIQNLYEQYF. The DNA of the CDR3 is TGTGCCAGCAGTCCGATACAAAACCTCTACGAGCAGTACTTC.